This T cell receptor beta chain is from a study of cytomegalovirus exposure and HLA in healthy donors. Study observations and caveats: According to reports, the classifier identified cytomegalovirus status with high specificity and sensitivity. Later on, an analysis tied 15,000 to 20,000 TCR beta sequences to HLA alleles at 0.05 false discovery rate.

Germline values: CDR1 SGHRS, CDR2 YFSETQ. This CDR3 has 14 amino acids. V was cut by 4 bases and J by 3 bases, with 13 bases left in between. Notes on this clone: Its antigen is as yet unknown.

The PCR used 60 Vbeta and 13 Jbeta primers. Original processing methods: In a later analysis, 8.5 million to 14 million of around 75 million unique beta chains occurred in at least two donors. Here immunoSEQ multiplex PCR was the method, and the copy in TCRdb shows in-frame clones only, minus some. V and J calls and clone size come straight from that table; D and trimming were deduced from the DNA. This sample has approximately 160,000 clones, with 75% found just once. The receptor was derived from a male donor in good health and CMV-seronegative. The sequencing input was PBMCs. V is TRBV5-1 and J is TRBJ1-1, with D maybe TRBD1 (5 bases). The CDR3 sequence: CASSLQVSDTEAFF. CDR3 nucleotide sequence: TGCGCCAGCAGCCTACAGGTATCGGACACTGAAGCTTTCTTT. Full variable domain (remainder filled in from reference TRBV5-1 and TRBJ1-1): KAGVTQTPRYLIKTRGQQVTLSCSPISGHRSVSWYQQTPGQGLQFLFEYFSETQRNKGNFPGRFSGRQFSNSRSEMNVSTLELGDSALYLCASSLQVSDTEAFFGQGTRLTVV.